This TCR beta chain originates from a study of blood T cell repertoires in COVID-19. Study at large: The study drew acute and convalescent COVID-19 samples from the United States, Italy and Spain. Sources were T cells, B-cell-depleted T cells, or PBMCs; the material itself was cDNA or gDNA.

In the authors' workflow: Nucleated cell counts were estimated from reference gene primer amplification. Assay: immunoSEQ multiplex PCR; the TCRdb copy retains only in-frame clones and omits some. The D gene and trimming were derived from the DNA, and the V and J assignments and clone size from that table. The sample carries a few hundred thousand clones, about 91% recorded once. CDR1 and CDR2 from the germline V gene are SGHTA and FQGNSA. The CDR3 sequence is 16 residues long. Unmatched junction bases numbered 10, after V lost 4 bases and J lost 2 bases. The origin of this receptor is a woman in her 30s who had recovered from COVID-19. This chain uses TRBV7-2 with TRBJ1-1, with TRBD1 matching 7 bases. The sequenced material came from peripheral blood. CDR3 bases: TGTGCCAGCAGCTCTCGGACAGGCCCTAGTAACACTGAAGCTTTCTTT. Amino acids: CASSSRTGPSNTEAFF.